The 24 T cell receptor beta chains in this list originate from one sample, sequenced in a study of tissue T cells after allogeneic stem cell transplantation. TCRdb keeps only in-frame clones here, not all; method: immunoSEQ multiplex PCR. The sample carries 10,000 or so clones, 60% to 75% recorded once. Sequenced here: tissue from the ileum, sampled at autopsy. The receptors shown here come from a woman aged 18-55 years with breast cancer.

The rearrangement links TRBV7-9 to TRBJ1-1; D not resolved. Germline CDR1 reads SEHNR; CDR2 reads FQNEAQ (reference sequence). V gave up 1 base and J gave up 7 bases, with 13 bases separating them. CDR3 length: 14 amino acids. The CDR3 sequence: CASSLDDPGSEAFF. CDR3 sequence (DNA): TGTGCCAGCAGCTTAGATGACCCGGGCAGTGAAGCTTTCTTT.

The CDR3 DNA is TGTGCCAGCAGTGATATGACAGGGGGCCATTCACCCCTCCACTTT. It yields the protein CASSDMTGGHSPLHF. The chain uses TRBV2 and TRBJ1-6; TRBD1 matches 10 bases. The J segment lost 8 bases and the V segment lost 3 bases, leaving 4 bases of the junction unmatched. CDR1 is SNHLY, CDR2 FYNNEI, per germline. The CDR3 has 15 amino acids.

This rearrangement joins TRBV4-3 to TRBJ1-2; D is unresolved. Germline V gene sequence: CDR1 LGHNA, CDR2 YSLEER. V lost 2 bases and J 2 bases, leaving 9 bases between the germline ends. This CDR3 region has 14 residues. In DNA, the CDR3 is TGCGCCAGCAGCCAATCCGGGGAGAACTATGGCTACACCTTC. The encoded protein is CASSQSGENYGYTF.

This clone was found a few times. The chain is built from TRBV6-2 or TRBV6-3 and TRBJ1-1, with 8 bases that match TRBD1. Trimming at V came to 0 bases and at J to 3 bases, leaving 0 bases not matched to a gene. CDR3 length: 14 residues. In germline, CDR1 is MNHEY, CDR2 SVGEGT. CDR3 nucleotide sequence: TGTGCCAGCAGTTACTCGGGACAGGACACTGAAGCTTTCTTT. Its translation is CASSYSGQDTEAFF.

The CDR3 sequence: CASTGEQGENSPLHF. The CDR3 region has the DNA TGTGCCAGCACCGGAGAGCAGGGAGAGAATTCACCCCTCCACTTT. The V gene is TRBV7-8, the J gene TRBJ1-6; D perhaps matches TRBD1 (5 bases). There are 15 residues in the CDR3. Trimming left V 7 bases short and J 7 bases short, with 17 bases between. The V gene's germline CDR1 is SGHVS and CDR2 FQNEAQ.

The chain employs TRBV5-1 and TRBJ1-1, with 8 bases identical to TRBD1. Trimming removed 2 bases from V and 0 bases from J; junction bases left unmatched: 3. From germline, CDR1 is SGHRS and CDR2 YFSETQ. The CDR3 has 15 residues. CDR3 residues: CASSLRQGLNTEAFF. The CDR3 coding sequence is TGCGCCAGCAGCTTAAGACAGGGGTTGAACACTGAAGCTTTCTTT.

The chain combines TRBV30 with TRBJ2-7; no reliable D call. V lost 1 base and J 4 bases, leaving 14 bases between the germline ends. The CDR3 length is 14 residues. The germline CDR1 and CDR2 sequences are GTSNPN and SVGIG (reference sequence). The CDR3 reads CAWSGSPVGYEQYF. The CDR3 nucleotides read TGTGCCTGGAGTGGCAGCCCGGTTGGGTACGAGCAGTACTTC.

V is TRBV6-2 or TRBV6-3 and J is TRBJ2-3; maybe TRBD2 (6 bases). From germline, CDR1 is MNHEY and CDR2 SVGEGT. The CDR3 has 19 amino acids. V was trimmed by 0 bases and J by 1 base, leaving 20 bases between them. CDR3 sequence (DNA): TGTGCCAGCAGTTACTCGAGGGGTCGGAGGGGAGGACGCACAGATACGCAGTATTTT. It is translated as CASSYSRGRRGGRTDTQYF.

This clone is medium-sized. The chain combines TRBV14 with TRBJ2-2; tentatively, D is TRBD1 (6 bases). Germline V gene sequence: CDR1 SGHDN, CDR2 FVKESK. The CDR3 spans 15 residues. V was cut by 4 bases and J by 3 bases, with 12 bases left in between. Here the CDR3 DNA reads TGTGCCAGCAGCCTGCGACAGGCTGACACCGGGGAGCTGTTTTTT. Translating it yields CASSLRQADTGELFF.

CDR3 nucleotide sequence: TGTGCCTGGAGTGTACAGGCCGATCAGCCCCAGCATTTT. Protein product: CAWSVQADQPQHF. J is TRBJ1-5 and V is TRBV30; tentatively, D is TRBD1 (5 bases). Germline CDR1 reads GTSNPN; CDR2 reads SVGIG (reference sequence). This CDR3 spans 13 amino acids. V lost 0 bases and J lost 5, with 8 bases in between.

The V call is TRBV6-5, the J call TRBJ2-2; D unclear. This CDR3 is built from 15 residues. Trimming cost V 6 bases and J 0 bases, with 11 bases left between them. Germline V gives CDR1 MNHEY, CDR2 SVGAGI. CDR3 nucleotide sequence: TGTGCCAGCAGCCCCGCGACACCGAACACCGGGGAGCTGTTTTTT. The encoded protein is CASSPATPNTGELFF.

CDR3 sequence (DNA): TGTGCCAGCAGCTTAAGGGGAGGGACTGAAGCTTTCTTT. It translates to CASSLRGGTEAFF. The chain couples TRBV7-2 to TRBJ1-1; maybe TRBD1 (5 bases). V lost 2 bases and J lost 5, with 9 bases in between. CDR3 length equals 13 residues. Germline CDR1 is SGHTA and CDR2 is FQGNSA.

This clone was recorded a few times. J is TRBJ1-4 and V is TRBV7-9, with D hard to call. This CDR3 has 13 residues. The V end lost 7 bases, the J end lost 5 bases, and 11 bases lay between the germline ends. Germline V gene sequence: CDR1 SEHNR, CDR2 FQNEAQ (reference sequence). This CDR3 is CASNAAGNEKLFF. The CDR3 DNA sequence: TGTGCCAGCAACGCGGCGGGGAATGAAAAACTGTTTTTT.

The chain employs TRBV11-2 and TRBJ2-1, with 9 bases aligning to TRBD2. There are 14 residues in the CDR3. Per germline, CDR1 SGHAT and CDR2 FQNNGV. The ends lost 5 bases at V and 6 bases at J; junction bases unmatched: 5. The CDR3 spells CASSTEREVNEQFF. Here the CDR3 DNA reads TGTGCCAGCAGCACCGAGCGGGAGGTCAATGAGCAGTTCTTC.

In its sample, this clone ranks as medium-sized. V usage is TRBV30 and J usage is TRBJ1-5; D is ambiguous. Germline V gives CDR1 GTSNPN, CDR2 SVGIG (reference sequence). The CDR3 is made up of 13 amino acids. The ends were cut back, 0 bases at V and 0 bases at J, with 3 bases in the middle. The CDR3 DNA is TGTGCCTGGAGTGTAGATAGCAATCAGCCCCAGCATTTT. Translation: CAWSVDSNQPQHF.

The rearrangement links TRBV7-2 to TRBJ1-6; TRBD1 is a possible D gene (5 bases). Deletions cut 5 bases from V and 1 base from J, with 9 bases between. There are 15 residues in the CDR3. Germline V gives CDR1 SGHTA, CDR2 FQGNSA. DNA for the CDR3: TGTGCCAGCAGCCCAGGGCGGTCCTATAATTCACCCCTCCACTTT. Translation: CASSPGRSYNSPLHF.

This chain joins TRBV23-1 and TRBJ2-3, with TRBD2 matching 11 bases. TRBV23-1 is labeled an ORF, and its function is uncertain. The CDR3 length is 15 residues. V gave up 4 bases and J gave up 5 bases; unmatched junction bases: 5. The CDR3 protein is CASSPLAGERDTQYF. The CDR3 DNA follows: TGCGCCAGCAGTCCACTAGCGGGAGAGCGAGATACGCAGTATTTT.

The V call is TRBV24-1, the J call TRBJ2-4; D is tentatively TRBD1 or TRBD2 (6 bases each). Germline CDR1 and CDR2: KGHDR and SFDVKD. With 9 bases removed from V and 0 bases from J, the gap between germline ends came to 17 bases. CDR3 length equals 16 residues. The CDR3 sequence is CATLFFGGLAKNIQYF. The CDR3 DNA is TGTGCCACCCTCTTCTTCGGGGGCCTAGCCAAAAACATTCAGTACTTC.

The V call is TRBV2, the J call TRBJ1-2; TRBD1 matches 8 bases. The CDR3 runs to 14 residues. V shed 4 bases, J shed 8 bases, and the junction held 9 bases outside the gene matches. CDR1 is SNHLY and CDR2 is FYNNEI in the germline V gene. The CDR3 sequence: CASSGAGGVKGYTF. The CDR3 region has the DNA TGTGCCAGCAGTGGGGCAGGGGGCGTCAAAGGCTACACCTTC. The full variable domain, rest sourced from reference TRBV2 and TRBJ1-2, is EPEVTQTPSHQVTQMGQEVILRCVPISNHLYFYWYRQILGQKVEFLVSFYNNEISEKSEIFDDQFSVERPDGSNFTLKIRSTKLEDSAMYFCASSGAGGVKGYTFGSGTRLTVV.

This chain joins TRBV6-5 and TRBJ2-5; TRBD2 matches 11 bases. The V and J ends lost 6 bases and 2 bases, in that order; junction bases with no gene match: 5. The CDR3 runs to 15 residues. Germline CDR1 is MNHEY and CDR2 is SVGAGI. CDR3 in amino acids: CASSPTSGEQETQYF. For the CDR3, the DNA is TGTGCCAGCAGCCCGACTAGCGGGGAACAAGAGACCCAGTACTTC.

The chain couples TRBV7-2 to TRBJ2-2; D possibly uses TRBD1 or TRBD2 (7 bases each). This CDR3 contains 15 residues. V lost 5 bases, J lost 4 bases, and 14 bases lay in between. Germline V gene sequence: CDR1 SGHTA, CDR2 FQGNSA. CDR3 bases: TGTGCCAGCAGCGGGAGGGGGCGTAGCACCGGGGAGCTGTTTTTT. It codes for CASSGRGRSTGELFF.

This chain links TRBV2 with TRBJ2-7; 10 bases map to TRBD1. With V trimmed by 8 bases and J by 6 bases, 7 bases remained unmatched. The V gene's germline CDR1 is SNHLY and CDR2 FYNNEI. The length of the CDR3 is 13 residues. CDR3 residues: CASLRDRGSEQYF. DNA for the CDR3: TGTGCCAGCTTGAGGGACAGGGGTAGCGAGCAGTACTTC. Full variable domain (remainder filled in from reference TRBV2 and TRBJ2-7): EPEVTQTPSHQVTQMGQEVILRCVPISNHLYFYWYRQILGQKVEFLVSFYNNEISEKSEIFDDQFSVERPDGSNFTLKIRSTKLEDSAMYFCASLRDRGSEQYFGPGTRLTVT.

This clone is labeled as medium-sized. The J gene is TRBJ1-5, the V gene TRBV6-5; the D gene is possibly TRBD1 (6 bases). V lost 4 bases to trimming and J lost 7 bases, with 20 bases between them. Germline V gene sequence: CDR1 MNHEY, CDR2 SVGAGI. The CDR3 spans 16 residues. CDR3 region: CASSSRQDSTNQPQHF. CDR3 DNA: TGTGCCAGCAGTTCCCGCCAGGACAGTACTAACCAGCCCCAGCATTTT.

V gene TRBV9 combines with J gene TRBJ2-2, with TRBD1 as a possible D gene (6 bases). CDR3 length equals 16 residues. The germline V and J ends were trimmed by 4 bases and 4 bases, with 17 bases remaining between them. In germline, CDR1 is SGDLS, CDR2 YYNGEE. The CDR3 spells CASSPQWGLGTGELFF. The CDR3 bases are TGTGCCAGCAGCCCCCAGTGGGGGCTAGGCACCGGGGAGCTGTTTTTT.